This T cell receptor (beta chain) was sequenced during a study of cytomegalovirus exposure and HLA in healthy donors. Study summary: Unique TCRs from HLA-typed donors, 85 million to 100 million of them, were held in an early data release.

V was cut by 4 bases and J by 2 bases, with 15 bases left in between. This CDR3 is 15 amino acids long. The germline V gene has CDR1 SGDLS and CDR2 YYNGEE. The PCR had 60 Vbeta and 13 Jbeta primers. Clones were sequenced by immunoSEQ multiplex PCR, and TCRdb holds only the in-frame ones, with some missing. This sample has roughly 140,000 clones; around 83% occur once, and the top ten carry roughly 2.3%. Study findings and constraints: The authors confirmed in vitro that a few CMV-associated chains were specific for CMV antigens.

About this clone: Antigen specificity is unknown.

The sequence was collected from a woman younger than 30 in good health and CMV-seronegative. The chain has TRBV9 and TRBJ2-5; possibly TRBD2 for D (6 bases). The sequenced material came from PBMCs. CDR3 protein: CASSLQVSGQETQYF. The CDR3 nucleotides read TGTGCCAGCAGCCTCCAGGTCAGCGGGCAAGAGACCCAGTACTTC.